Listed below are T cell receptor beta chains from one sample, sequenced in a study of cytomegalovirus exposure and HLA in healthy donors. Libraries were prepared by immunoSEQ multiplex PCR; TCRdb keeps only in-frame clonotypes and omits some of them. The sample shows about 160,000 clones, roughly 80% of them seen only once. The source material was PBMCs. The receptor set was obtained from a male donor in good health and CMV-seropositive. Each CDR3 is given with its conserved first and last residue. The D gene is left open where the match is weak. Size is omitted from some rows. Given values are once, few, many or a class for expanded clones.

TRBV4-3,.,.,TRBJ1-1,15,TGCGCCAGCAGCCAAGATGCTAGGGGGGGCTTTGAAGCTTTCTTT,CASSQDARGGFEAFF
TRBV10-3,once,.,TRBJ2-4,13,TGTGCCATCAGTGAAGACCCCGGCGGCATTCAGTACTTC,CAISEDPGGIQYF
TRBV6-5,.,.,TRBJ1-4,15,TGTGCCAGCAGCCCAGGGTATGCAACTAATGAAAAACTGTTTTTT,CASSPGYATNEKLFF
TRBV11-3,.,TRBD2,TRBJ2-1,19,TGTGCCAGCAGCCATCTGGTAGGCGGGAGTCTGGGGTCCTACAATGAGCAGTTCTTC,CASSHLVGGSLGSYNEQFF
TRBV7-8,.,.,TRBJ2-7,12,TGTGCCAGCAGCCTCAGGGGCCGCGAGCAGTACTTC,CASSLRGREQYF
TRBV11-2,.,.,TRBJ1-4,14,TGTGCCAGCAGCTTAGGGCAGAACAGCGAAAAACTGTTTTTT,CASSLGQNSEKLFF
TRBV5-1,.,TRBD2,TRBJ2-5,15,TGCGCCAGCAGCTTGGTAGGCGGGGGCCAAGAGACCCAGTACTTC,CASSLVGGGQETQYF
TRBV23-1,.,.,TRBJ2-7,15,TGCGCCAGCAGTCAAGTTGGCGACAGATCCTACGAGCAGTACTTC,CASSQVGDRSYEQYF
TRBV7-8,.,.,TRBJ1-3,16,TGTGCCAGCAGCTCCACAGGACGCTTATCTGGAAACACCATATATTTT,CASSSTGRLSGNTIYF
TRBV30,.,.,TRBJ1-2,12,TGTGCGTGGACCAGGGCTAACTATGGCTACACCTTC,CAWTRANYGYTF
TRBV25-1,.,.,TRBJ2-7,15,TGTGCCAGCAGTGATCTGAGAGGGTCGAGCTACGAGCAGTACTTC,CASSDLRGSSYEQYF
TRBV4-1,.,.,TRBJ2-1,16,TGCGCCAGCAGCCAAGAGCGGACAGCCACCTACAATGAGCAGTTCTTC,CASSQERTATYNEQFF
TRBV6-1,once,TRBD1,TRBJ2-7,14,TGTGCCAGCAGTGAGACAGGGGGCTCGTACGAGCAGTACTTC,CASSETGGSYEQYF
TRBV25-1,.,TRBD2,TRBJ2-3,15,TGTGCCAGCAGTGATTACGGGGGGGCCGGAGATACGCAGTATTTT,CASSDYGGAGDTQYF
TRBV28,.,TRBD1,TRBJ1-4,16,TGTGCCAGCAAGACAGGGTTTTGGGCAACTAATGAAAAACTGTTTTTT,CASKTGFWATNEKLFF
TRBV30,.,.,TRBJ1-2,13,TGTGCCTTGACGCGGAGGGCGGCCTATGGCTACACCTTC,CALTRRAAYGYTF
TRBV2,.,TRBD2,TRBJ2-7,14,TGTGCCAGCCGGGGACTAGCGGGAGCCAACGAGCAGTACTTC,CASRGLAGANEQYF
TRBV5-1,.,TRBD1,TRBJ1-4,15,TGCGCCAGCAGCTTCACAGGGGTGGAGAGTGAAAAACTGTTTTTT,CASSFTGVESEKLFF
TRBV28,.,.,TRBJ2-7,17,TGTGCCAGCAGTTTACCTACTTTTGGGAGCGCGGTCTACGAGCAGTACTTC,CASSLPTFGSAVYEQYF
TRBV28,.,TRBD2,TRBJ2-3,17,TGTGCCAGCAGTCCGGGGAAAGCGGGGGCGCGGGGAGATACGCAGTATTTT,CASSPGKAGARGDTQYF
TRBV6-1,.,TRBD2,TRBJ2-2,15,TGTGCCAGCGGGGGACTAGCGGGAAACACCGGGGAGCTGTTTTTT,CASGGLAGNTGELFF
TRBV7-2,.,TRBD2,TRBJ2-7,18,TGTGCCAGCAGCTTAGCGCAGGCTAGCGGGACCGTCAGTCGAGAGCAGTACTTC,CASSLAQASGTVSREQYF
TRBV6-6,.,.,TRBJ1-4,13,TGTGCCAGCAGGGGCAGGACTAATGAAAAACTGTTTTTT,CASRGRTNEKLFF
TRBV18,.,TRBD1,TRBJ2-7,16,TGTGCCAGCTCACTCAAGGGTTCGGACAGGGGCTACGAGCAGTACTTC,CASSLKGSDRGYEQYF
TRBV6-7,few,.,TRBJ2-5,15,TGTGCCAGCAGTCGAATGGGACTCCGCCAAGAGACCCAGTACTTC,CASSRMGLRQETQYF
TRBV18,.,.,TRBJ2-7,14,TGTGCCAGCTCACCGCGGGACTCGACCTACGAGCAGTACTTC,CASSPRDSTYEQYF
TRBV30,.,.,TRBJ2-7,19,TGTGCCTGGAGTGTAGGGTTACTCCTCTCGTCGCAGGGATCCTACGAGCAGTACTTC,CAWSVGLLLSSQGSYEQYF
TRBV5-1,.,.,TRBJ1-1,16,TGCGCCAGCGCTCTCGGGAGGGGCGCGTCGCACACTGAAGCTTTCTTT,CASALGRGASHTEAFF
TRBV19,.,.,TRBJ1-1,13,TGTGCCAGTACCGAGACAGATAACACTGAAGCTTTCTTT,CASTETDNTEAFF
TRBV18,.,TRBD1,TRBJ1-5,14,TGTGCCAGCTCAGGACAGGGGGACAATCAGCCCCAGCATTTT,CASSGQGDNQPQHF
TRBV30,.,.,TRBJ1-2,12,TGTGCCTGGAGTGACAGGGTCTATGGCTACACCTTC,CAWSDRVYGYTF
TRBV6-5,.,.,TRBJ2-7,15,TGTGCCAGCAGTTACTCCGGGGGAGCCTCCTACGAGCAGTACTTC,CASSYSGGASYEQYF
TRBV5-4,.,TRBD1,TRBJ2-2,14,TGTGCCAGCAGCGGGACAGGGGTCTCCGGGGAGCTGTTTTTT,CASSGTGVSGELFF
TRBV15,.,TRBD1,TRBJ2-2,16,TGTGCCACCAGCAGGGCGACAGGGGTGAACACCGGGGAGCTGTTTTTT,CATSRATGVNTGELFF
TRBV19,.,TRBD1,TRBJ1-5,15,TGTGCCAGTACCCAAGGGACAGGAGGTCATCAGCCCCAGCATTTT,CASTQGTGGHQPQHF
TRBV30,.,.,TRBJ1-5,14,TGTGCCTGGAGTACCCAGATTAGCAATCAGCCCCAGCATTTT,CAWSTQISNQPQHF
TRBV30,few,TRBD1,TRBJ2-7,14,TGTGCCTGGAGTGTAGGGACAGGACCGTACGAGCAGTACTTC,CAWSVGTGPYEQYF
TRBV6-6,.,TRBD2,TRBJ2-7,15,TGTGCCAGCAACGGTTGGCGGGGGAGCTCCTACGAGCAGTACTTC,CASNGWRGSSYEQYF
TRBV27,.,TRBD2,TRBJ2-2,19,TGTGCCAGCAGTTTAAAAGGCCTAGCGGGCCTCGCGAACACCGGGGAGCTGTTTTTT,CASSLKGLAGLANTGELFF
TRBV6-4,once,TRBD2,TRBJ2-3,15,TGTGCCAGCAGTACTGGACTAGCGGGAGCAGATACGCAGTATTTT,CASSTGLAGADTQYF
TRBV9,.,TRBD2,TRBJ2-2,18,TGTGCCAGCAGCGTAGGTAGTAGCGGGAGGGCCGGCACCGGGGAGCTGTTTTTT,CASSVGSSGRAGTGELFF
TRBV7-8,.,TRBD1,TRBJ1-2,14,TGTGCCAGCAGCTCGGGACAGGGGAACTATGGCTACACCTTC,CASSSGQGNYGYTF
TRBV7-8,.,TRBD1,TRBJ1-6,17,TGTGCCAGCAGCTTAGTGACAGGGTTGGGCTATAATTCACCCCTCCACTTT,CASSLVTGLGYNSPLHF
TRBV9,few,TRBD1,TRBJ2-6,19,TGTGCCAGCAGCGCTTCCTTAGGAACAGGGGTTACCGGGGCCAACGTCCTGACTTTC,CASSASLGTGVTGANVLTF
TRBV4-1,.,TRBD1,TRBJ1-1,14,TGCGCCAGCAGCCAGCCTTCAGGGGGAACTGAAGCTTTCTTT,CASSQPSGGTEAFF
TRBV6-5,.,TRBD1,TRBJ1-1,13,TGTGCCAGCAGATATGACAGGGAGGCTGAAGCTTTCTTT,CASRYDREAEAFF
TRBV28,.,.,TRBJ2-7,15,TGTGCCAGCAGTAAGTCCCGAGTAGCGGACTACGAGCAGTACTTC,CASSKSRVADYEQYF
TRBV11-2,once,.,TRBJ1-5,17,TGTGCCAGCAGCTTAGATGGGGGGAGGGGGAGCAATCAGCCCCAGCATTTT,CASSLDGGRGSNQPQHF
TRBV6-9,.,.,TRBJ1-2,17,TGTGCCACCAAAGGGCGGACAGTCCAATATACTAACTATGGCTACACCTTC,CATKGRTVQYTNYGYTF
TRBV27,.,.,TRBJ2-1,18,TGTGCCAGCAGTTTATCCCTGGGGGCAGGGTGGGCCTACAATGAGCAGTTCTTC,CASSLSLGAGWAYNEQFF
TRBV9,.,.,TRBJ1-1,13,TGTGCCAGCAGCGTCGGGGAAAACACTGAAGCTTTCTTT,CASSVGENTEAFF
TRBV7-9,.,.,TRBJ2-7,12,TGTGCCAGCAGCTCCATCTCCTACGAGCAGTACTTC,CASSSISYEQYF
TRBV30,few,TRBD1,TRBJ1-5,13,TGTGCCTGGAGCGGGACAGAGGATCAGCCCCAGCATTTT,CAWSGTEDQPQHF
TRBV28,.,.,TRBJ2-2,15,TGTGCCAGCAGCCCCGCGGCCGAGGGAACCGGGGAGCTGTTTTTT,CASSPAAEGTGELFF
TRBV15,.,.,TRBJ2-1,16,TGTGCCACCAGCAGGATTTCCAGGGGGGCACCCAATGAGCAGTTCTTC,CATSRISRGAPNEQFF
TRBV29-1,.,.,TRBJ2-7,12,TGCAGCGTTGGCCAGTCGAACCTCGAGCAGTACTTC,CSVGQSNLEQYF
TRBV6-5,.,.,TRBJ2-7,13,TGTGCCAGCAGTGGCCGCGGCTCTTACGAGCAGTACTTC,CASSGRGSYEQYF
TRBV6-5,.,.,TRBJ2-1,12,TGTGCCAGCAGTCTCAGTCGCAATGAGCAGTTCTTC,CASSLSRNEQFF